This TCR beta chain was retrieved from a study of regulatory T cells in long-lasting Graves disease (dated by TCRdb to about 2021). The study in broad terms: Newly diagnosed Graves' disease patients had taken antithyroid drugs for less than 3 months. Peripheral blood TCR sequencing and RNA sequencing compared persistent Graves' disease patients with newly diagnosed Graves' disease patients. The study took place in China and was registered as a clinical trial. A total of some 35 samples underwent TCR sequencing, from roughly 13 patients with persistent Graves' disease and about 20 patients with newly diagnosed Graves' disease. Paper-wide results and their limitations: The small sample size was acknowledged by the authors as a limitation that may reduce accuracy. Patients with persistent disease shared more public clonotypes (about 2,900) than newly diagnosed patients did (about 970). Only the TCR beta chain was sequenced and analyzed. Compared with newly diagnosed patients, persistent Graves' disease patients had lower TCR Shannon entropy and fewer highly expanded clones, which suggests clonal expansion. Peripheral blood alone was examined, since thyroid tissue, which constituted the primary lesion, could not be accessed. TRBV28, TRBJ1-2 and TRBJ2-5 were preferentially used in persistent disease, while TRBV20-1 and TRBJ2-1 were favored in newly diagnosed disease.

Comment on this clonotype: Its antigen is unknown. Mismatch with germline at one junction end may stem from a read error.

The sample's time point label is to be understood as: newly diagnosed GD, antithyroid drugs for less than 3 months. For both TCR sequencing and RNA sequencing, RNA was extracted from PBMCs in TRIzol. The diagnosis of Graves' disease was made according to American Thyroid Association guidelines. Patients for the study were recruited at an endocrinology department in Xi'an, China. Each patient gave approximately 9 milliliters of peripheral blood, collected in an EDTA anticoagulant tube. Ficoll Paque Plus density gradient separation was used to isolate PBMCs, and no further T cell sorting was performed. An Agilent 2100 Bioanalyzer and agarose gel were used to check RNA quality, while a NanoDrop 2000 measured RNA concentration. CDR1 and CDR2 were assigned from the germline V gene (reference sequence) as LNHDA and SQIVND. The CDR3 contains 11 residues, cysteine and phenylalanine counted. Only CDR3 DNA remains: 33 bases, in frame from the first base.

Receptor libraries were prepared by multiplex PCR. Data came from an Illumina HiSeq 4000. TCR beta libraries were built with iRepertoire HTBI primers and Arm-PCR amplification of CDR3 regions. Before sequencing, the PCR products underwent gel purification. The authors processed their data as follows. Gene usage analysis of CDR3 amino acid clonotypes used the 60 to 75 TRBV and fewer than 15 TRBJ segments found across samples. COPE and FqMerger were used to merge filtered high-quality paired reads into contigs. BLAST was used to align contigs to IMGT TRBV, TRBD and TRBJ reference genes, and CDR3 was defined according to IMGT. Any clonotype with a frequency above 0.1% was counted as a highly expanded clone. Shannon entropy was used to measure repertoire diversity, and the Gini coefficient was used to measure V-J evenness. A clonotype was considered public if more than one individual shared it. Using fastp at Q25 and MiXCR, TCRdb reprocessed the public reads and kept productive beta chains. CDR3 protein sequences are deduplicated, and each keeps its most common genes and DNA. TCRdb, not the original authors, processed these V and J calls. In this sample the table shows hundreds of thousands of distinct CDR3 sequences, roughly 16% of which occur a single time. The ten largest make up 20% to 30% of the sample.

These data are also associated with another study on T cells in Graves' hyperthyroidism and ophthalmopathy. Per that second paper: Stable Graves' hyperthyroidism was defined as no progression to ophthalmopathy during 18 months of follow-up. Hyperthyroidism patients were aged 18 to 65 years and newly diagnosed, with disease duration of less than 2 months. Exclusion was applied to patients with uncontrolled infections, other autoimmune diseases, pregnancy or lactation. Diagnoses were established on the basis of clinical symptoms, serum thyroxine and TRAb, thyroid ultrasound, and orbital computed tomography. A first-round RT-PCR of the TCR CDR3 used the HTBI primer set with the Qiagen OneStep RT-PCR kit. Most expanded thyroid clonotypes (frequency above 0.001) were also detected in blood, a finding suggesting that blood repertoires may reflect thyroid immune responses. In cross-validation, a model built on a 13 V-J signature told ophthalmopathy apart from stable hyperthyroidism with approximately 90% sensitivity and about 81% specificity, and in testing the same model reached 80%/75%. In validation, progression to ophthalmopathy was predicted by the model with almost 71% sensitivity and under 85% specificity, a median of roughly six months before onset. To identify distinguishing TCR V-J signatures, a discovery cohort of about a hundred patients was used, comprising 40 to 45 with Graves' ophthalmopathy and roughly 60 with stable Graves' hyperthyroidism. Prospective prediction of ophthalmopathy was tested in an independent validation cohort consisting of under 20 hyperthyroidism patients and more than 15 patients who later progressed to ophthalmopathy. For training and testing, the 100 or so patients in the discovery cohort were randomly divided in a 7:3 ratio. The study also compared thyroid tissue and blood T-cell repertoires from a handful of Graves' hyperthyroidism patients. After sampling, hyperthyroidism patients received methimazole starting at 30 mg daily, and ophthalmopathy patients received high-dose intravenous methylprednisolone. The libraries were constructed in a second round of multiplex PCR and then size-selected and purified. Sequencing of the libraries was done on an Illumina HiSeq2000 using paired-end 100 bp reads. SOAPnuke was used to process the raw data, throwing out any read that contained adapters or uncalled bases, had a mean Phred below 15, or lacked an exact constant-primer or identifier match. High-quality paired reads were merged with COPE v1.2.5, and unique nucleotide sequences were defined as clonotypes. Clonotypes were aligned to IMGT TRBV, TRBD and TRBJ reference segments using MiTCR v1.1. The analysis was restricted to V-J combinations with a frequency above 0.0001, which together covered 99.2% of the repertoires. The TCS score was defined as the ratio of F50 (clonal expansion) to E x V (chaos), calculated using BLOSUM62-based TCRdist between CDR3 peptides within each V-J. Welch's t-statistics and random forest reduced roughly 540 V-J features to 13, which were used in a naive Bayes classifier (R e1071). No statistical method was used to set the sample size in advance, and investigators knew the group allocation. According to the paper, TCR Vbeta CDR3 sequencing was carried out on 135 peripheral blood samples, which came from about 45 ophthalmopathy, around 75 hyperthyroidism and some 17 progressor patients.

This TCR was recovered from a woman aged 40-60 years with Graves disease. Donor details come from another sample of the same person, matched by shared clones. Rearrangement joined TRBV19 to TRBJ1-2, with 7 bases matching TRBD1. The specimen comprised peripheral blood mononuclear cells (PBMCs), sampled at new diagnosis, from a patient treated with antithyroid drugs. The DNA reads TGTGCCAGTAGTACCCGGGACAGCCCAATATTC. It is translated as CASSTRDSPIF.